Listed below are T cell receptor beta chains from one sample, sequenced in a study of blood T cell repertoires in COVID-19. The data were produced by immunoSEQ multiplex PCR, yet TCRdb's version contains in-frame clones alone and is incomplete. The sample includes 300,000 to 400,000 clones, around 90% of them seen just once. The sequencing input was PBMCs or T cells enriched from blood (not recorded which). The receptors originated from a man aged 25-45 years who had recovered from COVID-19. The CDR3 runs from the conserved cysteine through the conserved F or W. The D gene is left open where the match is weak. Size tells how often a clone was seen (once, few, many) or the class of an expanded clone, and some rows leave it out.

j_call v_call clone_size d_call cdr3_nt cdr3_aa
TRBJ2-3 TRBV5-1 NA TRBD2 TGCGCCAGCAGCTTGGGGGGTACTAGCGGGGCCACAGATACGCAGTATTTT CASSLGGTSGATDTQYF
TRBJ1-2 TRBV13 few TRBD1 TGTGCCAGCAGCTTCCCGAGACAGGGGCCCAACTATGGCTACACCTTC CASSFPRQGPNYGYTF
TRBJ1-4 TRBV28 NA TRBD1 TGTGCCAGCAGTTTACTACAGGGGGCTGGGGAAAAACTGTTTTTT CASSLLQGAGEKLFF
TRBJ1-1 TRBV2 once NA TGTGCCAGCAGTGAAATCGGGCGGGGGGAAGCTTTCTTT CASSEIGRGEAFF
TRBJ1-1 TRBV7-3 NA TRBD1 TGTGCCAGCAGCTCCCAGACAGGGTCTGATGAAGCTTTCTTT CASSSQTGSDEAFF
TRBJ2-2 TRBV4-1 NA NA TGCGCCAGCAGCCAAGTTCCTGGGGCTGGTACCGGGGAGCTGTTTTTT CASSQVPGAGTGELFF
TRBJ2-3 TRBV6-1 NA TRBD2 TGTGCCAGCAGTGAAGTTACAGGAGCGGGGATCACAGATACGCAGTATTTT CASSEVTGAGITDTQYF
TRBJ2-7 TRBV9 NA NA TGTGCCAGCAGCGTAGGAGCTAGCGACTCCTACGAGCAGTACTTC CASSVGASDSYEQYF
TRBJ2-5 TRBV27 NA NA TGTGCCAGCAGTGCTCTGGACAGACAAGAGACCCAGTACTTC CASSALDRQETQYF
TRBJ1-1 TRBV7-3 NA NA TGTGCCAGCAGCCGAGGGAGGGACACTGAAGCTTTCTTT CASSRGRDTEAFF
TRBJ2-1 TRBV30 NA TRBD2 TGTGCCTGGATAGGAGCGGGGGGGCCGGTTGCTGGTGAGCAGTTCTTC CAWIGAGGPVAGEQFF
TRBJ2-7 TRBV5-8 NA NA TGTGCCAGCCGCCCCGGTTTTATGATGCACGAGCAGTACTTC CASRPGFMMHEQYF
TRBJ2-1 TRBV27 NA NA TGTGCCAGCTCCTCGACAGTCAATGAGCAGTTCTTC CASSSTVNEQFF
TRBJ1-5 TRBV3-1/TRBV3-2 NA NA TGTGCCAGCAGCCAAGATTTATCGGGCAGGGGATTCAATCAGCCCCAGCATTTT CASSQDLSGRGFNQPQHF
TRBJ2-7 TRBV10-3 many NA TGTGCCATCAGTGACCCCTTCGAGGGGGTGGGTGCCTACGAGCAGTACTTC CAISDPFEGVGAYEQYF
TRBJ1-2 TRBV5-4 NA NA TGTGCCAGCAGCGAGGGGGTAGTGAGCTATGGCTACACCTTC CASSEGVVSYGYTF
TRBJ1-3 TRBV6-5 NA NA TGTGCCAGCAGTTACTCTCTGCGGGACACCATATATTTT CASSYSLRDTIYF
TRBJ1-1 TRBV30 NA NA TGTGCCTGGAGTTATCAGGGAGGCACTGAAGCTTTCTTT CAWSYQGGTEAFF
TRBJ2-7 TRBV6-1 NA TRBD1 TGTGCCAGTGAAACGGGACAGGGGTACCACGAGCAGTACTTC CASETGQGYHEQYF
TRBJ1-3 TRBV7-9 NA TRBD1 TGTGCCAGCAGCCCTGGGACAGGGGTCGCTGGAAACACCATATATTTT CASSPGTGVAGNTIYF
TRBJ1-3 TRBV14 NA NA TGTGCCAGCAGACGGGAGGGAACTGGAAACACCATATATTTT CASRREGTGNTIYF
TRBJ2-3 TRBV7-2 once TRBD2 TGTGCCAGCAGCCCCTCTAGCACCGGGAGGGTAGATACGCAGTATTTT CASSPSSTGRVDTQYF
TRBJ1-4 TRBV19 NA TRBD1 TGTGCCAGTAGTATTCAGGGGGCATCAGCTAATGAAAAACTGTTTTTT CASSIQGASANEKLFF
TRBJ1-6 TRBV9 NA NA TGTGCCAGCAGCCTTGGGGGAGGGCCCTATAATTCACCCCTCCACTTT CASSLGGGPYNSPLHF
TRBJ2-7 TRBV20-1 NA TRBD1 TGCAGTGCTAGTAAGCTGACAGGGGACGAGCAGTACTTC CSASKLTGDEQYF
TRBJ1-4 TRBV7-9 NA NA TGTGCCAGCAGCCCTACAGGGAACGGAAATGAAAAACTGTTTTTT CASSPTGNGNEKLFF
TRBJ2-7 TRBV21-1 few NA TGTGCCAGCAGCAAAGATGGGGCTAGTTCTAAAACTGACGAGCAGTACTTC CASSKDGASSKTDEQYF
TRBJ1-1 TRBV28 NA NA TGTGCCAGCAACTACGGGGTGAACACTGAAGCTTTCTTT CASNYGVNTEAFF
TRBJ2-7 TRBV18 NA NA TGTGCCAGCTCACCAGGGACACAAGAGCAGTACTTC CASSPGTQEQYF
TRBJ1-2 TRBV6-5 NA TRBD1 TGTGCCAGCAGTTACGGGACAGGGATTTCATATGGCTACACCTTC CASSYGTGISYGYTF
TRBJ1-4 TRBV28 NA TRBD1 TGTGCCAGCACCCCGCCTGGGACAGGGCTCGTCGGGGAAAAACTGTTTTTT CASTPPGTGLVGEKLFF
TRBJ2-7 TRBV7-8 NA TRBD1 TGTGCCAGCAGCTTAGCCGGGACAGGGGAAACCTACGAGCAGTACTTC CASSLAGTGETYEQYF
TRBJ2-5 TRBV6-6 NA TRBD2 TGTGCCAGCAGTCCGACTAGCGGGGGGGCCGGGACCCAGTACTTC CASSPTSGGAGTQYF
TRBJ2-7 TRBV3-1/TRBV3-2 NA NA TGTGCCAGCAGTCCCTCCGGGGGGCCCGCCTACGAGCAGTACTTC CASSPSGGPAYEQYF
TRBJ1-6 TRBV28 NA TRBD1 TGTGCCAGCAGTTCAATACGGACAGGGGGCACCTATAATTCACCCCTCCACTTT CASSSIRTGGTYNSPLHF
TRBJ2-3 TRBV2 NA TRBD1 TGTGCCAGCAGGGAAAGGGACAGCAAGTGGTCTAGCACAGATACGCAGTATTTT CASRERDSKWSSTDTQYF
TRBJ1-1 TRBV9 NA NA TGTGCCAGCAGCGTAGGGGGAGGGACTGGCGAAGCTTTCTTT CASSVGGGTGEAFF
TRBJ1-4 TRBV11-1 once NA TGTGCCAGCAGTAAGGACAGAACTAATGAAAAACTGTTTTTT CASSKDRTNEKLFF
TRBJ2-1 TRBV6-1 NA TRBD2 TGTGCCAGCAGTGAAAGGAGCGGGGGGCCATACAATGAGCAGTTCTTC CASSERSGGPYNEQFF
TRBJ2-1 TRBV2 NA NA TGTGCCAGCAGATACCGGGGAAACAATGAGCAGTTCTTC CASRYRGNNEQFF
TRBJ2-1 TRBV11-3 NA NA TGTGCCAGCAGCCATACTAGCAATGAGCAGTTCTTC CASSHTSNEQFF
TRBJ2-5 TRBV7-8 NA NA TGTGCCAGCAGCTTCACACAGGGGGGGGTTAAGGAGACCCAGTACTTC CASSFTQGGVKETQYF
TRBJ2-7 TRBV24-1 NA TRBD1 TGTGCCACCAGTGATCCGGGACAGGGGACGTACGAGCAGTACTTC CATSDPGQGTYEQYF
TRBJ1-6 TRBV5-1 few NA TGCGCCAGCAGCTCGTCACCCCAGGGGTCGAGGGATTCACCCCTCCACTTT CASSSSPQGSRDSPLHF
TRBJ1-6 TRBV5-5 NA TRBD1 TGTGCCAGCAGCTCGGGGGACAGGGGCTCACCCCTCCACTTT CASSSGDRGSPLHF